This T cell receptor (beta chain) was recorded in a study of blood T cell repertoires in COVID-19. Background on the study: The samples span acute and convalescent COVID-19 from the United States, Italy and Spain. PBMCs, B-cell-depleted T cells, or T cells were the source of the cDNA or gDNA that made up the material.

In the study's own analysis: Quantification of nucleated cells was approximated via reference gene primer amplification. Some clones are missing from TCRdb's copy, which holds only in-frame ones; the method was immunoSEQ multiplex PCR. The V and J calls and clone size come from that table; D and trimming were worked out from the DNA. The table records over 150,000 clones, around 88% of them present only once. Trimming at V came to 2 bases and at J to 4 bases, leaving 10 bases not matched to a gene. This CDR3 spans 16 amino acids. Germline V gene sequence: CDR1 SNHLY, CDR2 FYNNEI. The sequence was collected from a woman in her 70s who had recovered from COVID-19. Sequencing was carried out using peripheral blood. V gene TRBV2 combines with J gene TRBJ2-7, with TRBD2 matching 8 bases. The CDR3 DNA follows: TGTGCCAGCAGTGAACCGGGGGGGCGGACGAGATACGAGCAGTACTTC. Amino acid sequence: CASSEPGGRTRYEQYF.